The 21 T cell receptor beta chains below all came from one sample that was sequenced in a study of identical twins. TCRdb reprocessed the 5' RACE reads with MiXCR, giving one entry per CDR3 protein. The repertoire consists of approximately 260,000 distinct CDR3 sequences, with roughly 13% occurring once and the leading ten covering around 9.5%. Sequencing was performed on memory (CD45RO+) T cells sorted from blood. Source of these receptors: a woman under 30 in good health.

A word on this clonotype: Being one base from a much bigger clone, this may be a read error. The chain links TRBV6-5 to TRBJ2-6; D ambiguous. The CDR3 sequence is 13 residues long. V gave up 6 bases and J gave up 0 bases, with 3 bases separating them. Germline-derived CDR1 and CDR2 are MNHEY and SVGAGI. The CDR3 DNA is TGTGCCAGCAGAAACTCTGGGGCCAACGTCCTGACTTTC. This translates into CASRNSGANVLTF.

This clonotype was picked up a small number of times. The J gene is TRBJ2-1, the V gene TRBV7-2; 10 bases are shared with TRBD1. Unmatched junction bases numbered 7, after V lost 7 bases and J lost 7 bases. The CDR3 extends over 14 amino acids. Germline assignment: CDR1 SGHTA and CDR2 FQGNSA. In DNA form, the CDR3 reads TGTGCCAGCATCCCGGGACAGGGGAGGAATGAGCAGTTCTTC. This sequence encodes CASIPGQGRNEQFF.

This clonotype has only a few counts. This rearrangement joins TRBV20-1 to TRBJ1-6; TRBD1 might be the D (5 bases). The CDR3 spans 15 residues. Per the germline V gene, CDR1 is DFQATT and CDR2 is SNEGSKA (reference sequence). Trimming left V 6 bases short and J 0 bases short, with 12 bases between. The CDR3 spells CSARPGGSYNSPLHF. The CDR3 nucleotides read TGCAGTGCCCGACCGGGGGGCTCCTATAATTCACCCCTCCACTTT.

This clonotype was picked up a small number of times. This rearrangement joins TRBV6-1 to TRBJ2-7; perhaps TRBD2 as D (6 bases). Trimming removed 5 bases at V and 3 bases at J, with 14 bases between. Germline V gives CDR1 MNHNS, CDR2 SASEGT. The CDR3 loop spans 14 amino acids. The CDR3 reads CASSLGGRGYEQYF. The CDR3 coding sequence is TGTGCCAGCAGTCTGGGGGGTCGGGGCTACGAGCAGTACTTC.

The genes are TRBV10-3 and TRBJ1-5; maybe TRBD1 (5 bases). Germline V gene data show CDR1 as ENHRY and CDR2 as SYGVKD. Deletions cut 4 bases from V and 3 bases from J, with 13 bases between. This CDR3 is 15 amino acids long. The CDR3 region is CAISGQGGLNQPQHF. The CDR3 DNA sequence: TGTGCCATCAGTGGCCAGGGTGGGCTCAATCAGCCCCAGCATTTT.

This clonotype came up a few times. The J gene is TRBJ2-1, the V gene TRBV10-3; 10 bases are shared with TRBD2. There are 15 residues in the CDR3. V was clipped by 2 bases and J by 4 bases; unmatched bases: 2. Germline V gene lookup returns CDR1 ENHRY and CDR2 SYGVKD. CDR3 in DNA: TGTGCCATCAGTGAGCGGACTAGCGGTTACAATGAGCAGTTCTTC. Protein sequence: CAISERTSGYNEQFF.

The rearrangement uses TRBV14 and TRBJ1-4; D may be TRBD1 (5 bases). Germline V CDR1 and CDR2: SGHDN, FVKESK. The V end was cut by 1 base, the J end by 7 bases, with 19 bases between. This CDR3 has 17 residues. CDR3 DNA: TGTGCCAGCAGCCAAGTAGTTCCGGGGCGTTCCGGTGAAAAACTGTTTTTT. Its translation: CASSQVVPGRSGEKLFF. The whole variable domain, filled in from reference TRBV14 and TRBJ1-4, reads EAGVTQFPSHSVIEKGQTVTLRCDPISGHDNLYWYRRVMGKEIKFLLHFVKESKQDESGMPNNRFLAERTGGTYSTLKVQPAELEDSGVYFCASSQVVPGRSGEKLFFGSGTQLSVL.

The chain couples TRBV7-3 to TRBJ2-6; D not resolved. Germline V gene data show CDR1 as SGHTA and CDR2 as FQGTGA. The CDR3 loop spans 13 amino acids. The V end lost 6 bases, the J end lost 2 bases, and 5 bases lay between the germline ends. The CDR3 protein is CASSPAGANVLTF. The CDR3 nucleotides are TGTGCCAGCAGTCCGGCTGGGGCCAACGTCCTGACTTTC.

This clonotype showed up many times. The chain links TRBV12-3 or TRBV12-4 to TRBJ1-2; D remains ambiguous. This CDR3 has 15 amino acids. The V and J ends lost 1 base and 8 bases respectively, with 17 bases between them. In DNA, the CDR3 is TGTGCCAGCAGTTTAGGTGGCAGTAAAGGTTACGGCTACACCTTC. Its protein product is CASSLGGSKGYGYTF.

This clonotype was recorded at least ten times. The genes are TRBV3-1 and TRBJ2-1, with D unresolved. CDR3 size: 11 residues. The germline gives CDR1 LGHDT, CDR2 YNNKEL (reference sequence). Trimming removed 2 bases from V and 10 bases from J, with 6 bases in between. The CDR3 is CASSQRFEQFF. CDR3 coding DNA: TGTGCCAGCAGCCAAAGGTTCGAGCAGTTCTTC.

This clonotype has at least ten counts. At one end the junction does not follow the germline gene, possibly because of a read error. The rearrangement joins TRBV12-3 or TRBV12-4 to TRBJ2-1, with TRBD2 matching over 9 bases. The CDR3 length is 14 residues. The CDR3 DNA sequence: TGTGCCAGCAGTCTAGCGGGAAGGAACCATGAGCAGTTCTTC. Amino acid sequence: CASSLAGRNHEQFF.

DNA of the CDR3: TGTGCCAGCAGTTACAGGTTACAGTCAGATACGCAGTATTTT. It codes for CASSYRLQSDTQYF. This chain links TRBV6-5 with TRBJ2-3; D ambiguous. Trimming removed 2 bases at V and 4 bases at J, with 10 bases between. Germline CDR1 and CDR2: MNHEY and SVGAGI. This CDR3 is 14 amino acids long.

This rearrangement joins TRBV5-6 to TRBJ1-1; D might be TRBD1 (5 bases). The V gene lost 4 bases and the J gene lost 5 bases, with 12 bases spanning the gap. The CDR3 loop spans 13 amino acids. CDR1 SGHDT and CDR2 YYEEEE come from the germline V gene. The CDR3 spells CASSGGTVTEAFF. CDR3 nucleotide sequence: TGTGCCAGCAGCGGCGGGACGGTGACTGAAGCTTTCTTT.

Note on this clonotype: A much larger clone differs by one base, so this may be a read error. The gene calls are TRBV20-1 and TRBJ2-3; D unresolved. CDR1 is DFQATT, CDR2 SNEGSKA, per germline (reference sequence). CDR3 length equals 11 residues. Trimming took 2 bases from V and 1 from J, leaving 1 base between them. CDR3 DNA sequence: TGCAGTGCTAGACGCACAGATACGCAGTATTTT. It codes for CSARRTDTQYF.

Only a few counts were recorded for this clonotype. The V gene is TRBV7-6, the J gene TRBJ2-7, with a possible D match to TRBD2 (5 bases). The CDR3 has 15 residues. Trimming cost V 5 bases and J 2 bases, with 16 bases left between them. The germline gives CDR1 SGHVS, CDR2 FNYEAQ. CDR3 residues: CASSPEADTTYEQYF. The CDR3 DNA is TGTGCCAGCAGCCCTGAAGCGGATACGACCTACGAGCAGTACTTC.

This clonotype was detected ten times or more. This rearrangement joins TRBV27 to TRBJ1-2; no clear D gene. V was clipped by 2 bases and J by 8 bases, with 12 bases between them. The CDR3 length is 13 residues. Looked up from germline, CDR1 is MNHEY and CDR2 is SMNVEV (reference sequence). The CDR3 here is CASSLEGPGGYTF. The CDR3 region has the DNA TGTGCCAGCAGTTTAGAGGGTCCGGGGGGCTACACCTTC.

This clonotype was detected many times. The V gene is TRBV5-1, the J gene TRBJ1-1; maybe TRBD1 (6 bases). Germline-derived CDR1 and CDR2 are SGHRS and YFSETQ. This CDR3 has 13 residues. The V and J ends lost 5 bases and 0 bases respectively, with 8 bases between them. The CDR3 spells CASSRGMNTEAFF. As DNA, the CDR3 is TGCGCCAGCAGTAGGGGGATGAACACTGAAGCTTTCTTT. Combining the CDR3 with reference TRBV5-1 and TRBJ1-1 gives the whole variable domain KAGVTQTPRYLIKTRGQQVTLSCSPISGHRSVSWYQQTPGQGLQFLFEYFSETQRNKGNFPGRFSGRQFSNSRSEMNVSTLELGDSALYLCASSRGMNTEAFFGQGTRLTVV.

The sample holds many counts of this clonotype. The chain carries TRBV7-2 and TRBJ2-3; D is possibly TRBD1 or TRBD2 (5 bases each). Trimming pared 4 bases from V and 4 bases from J, leaving 12 bases between. This CDR3 comprises 14 residues. Germline-derived CDR1 and CDR2 are SGHTA and FQGNSA. The CDR3 reads CASSSGPAADTQYF. CDR3 DNA: TGTGCCAGCAGCTCGGGACCCGCCGCAGATACGCAGTATTTT.

The rearrangement links TRBV11-2 to TRBJ1-5; D is unresolved. The V end lost 0 bases, the J end lost 6 bases, and 6 bases lay between the germline ends. CDR3 length: 13 residues. The germline gives CDR1 SGHAT, CDR2 FQNNGV. For the CDR3, the DNA is TGTGCCAGCAGCTTAGAGAATGGTCAGCCCCAGCATTTT. Residues: CASSLENGQPQHF.

This sequence joins TRBV5-5 and TRBJ1-1; D call uncertain. The CDR3 has 12 residues. CDR1 and CDR2 (germline): SGHKS, YYEKEE (reference sequence). V lost 4 bases and J 7 bases, leaving 11 bases between the germline ends. CDR3 in amino acids: CASSTGGSEAFF. DNA for the CDR3: TGTGCCAGCAGCACGGGTGGGAGTGAAGCTTTCTTT.

The V call is TRBV6-1, the J call TRBJ2-7; 8 positions match TRBD1. The trim removed 8 bases at V and 4 bases at J, leaving 10 bases unmatched. The CDR3 has 14 amino acids. Germline V gives CDR1 MNHNS, CDR2 SASEGT. CDR3 sequence reads: CASVGQGGVYEQYF. The CDR3 nucleotides are TGTGCCAGCGTAGGACAGGGCGGGGTATACGAGCAGTACTTC.